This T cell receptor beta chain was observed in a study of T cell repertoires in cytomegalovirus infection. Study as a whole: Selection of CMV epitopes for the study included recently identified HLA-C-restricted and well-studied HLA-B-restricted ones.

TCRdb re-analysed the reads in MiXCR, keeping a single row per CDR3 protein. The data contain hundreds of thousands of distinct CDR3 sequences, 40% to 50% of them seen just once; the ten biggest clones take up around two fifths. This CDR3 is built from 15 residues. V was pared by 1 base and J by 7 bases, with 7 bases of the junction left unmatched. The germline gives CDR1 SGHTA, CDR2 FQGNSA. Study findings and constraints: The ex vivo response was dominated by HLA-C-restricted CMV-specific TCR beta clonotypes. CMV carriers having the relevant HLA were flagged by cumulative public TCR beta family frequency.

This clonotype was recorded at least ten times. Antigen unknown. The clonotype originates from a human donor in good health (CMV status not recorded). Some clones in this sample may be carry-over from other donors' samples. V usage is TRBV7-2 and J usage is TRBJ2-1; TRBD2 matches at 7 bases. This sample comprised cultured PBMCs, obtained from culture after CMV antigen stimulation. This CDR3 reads CASSLGQGRGNEQFF. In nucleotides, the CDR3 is TGTGCCAGCAGCTTAGGACAAGGGCGGGGGAATGAGCAGTTCTTC.